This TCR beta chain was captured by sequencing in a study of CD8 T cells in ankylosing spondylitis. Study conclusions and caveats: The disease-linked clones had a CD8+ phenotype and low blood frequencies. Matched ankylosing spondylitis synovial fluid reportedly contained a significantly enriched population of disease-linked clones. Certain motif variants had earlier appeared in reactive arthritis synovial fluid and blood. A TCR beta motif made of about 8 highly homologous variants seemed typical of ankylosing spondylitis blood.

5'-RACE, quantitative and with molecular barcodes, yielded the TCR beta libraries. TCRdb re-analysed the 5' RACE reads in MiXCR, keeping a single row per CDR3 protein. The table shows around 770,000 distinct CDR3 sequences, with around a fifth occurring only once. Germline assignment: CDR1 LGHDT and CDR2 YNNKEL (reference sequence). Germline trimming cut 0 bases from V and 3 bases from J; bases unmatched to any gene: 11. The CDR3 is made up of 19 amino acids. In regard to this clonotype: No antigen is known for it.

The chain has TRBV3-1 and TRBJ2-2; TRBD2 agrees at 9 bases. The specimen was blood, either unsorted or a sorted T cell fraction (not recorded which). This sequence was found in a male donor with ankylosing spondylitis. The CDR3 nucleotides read TGTGCCAGCAGCCAAGATTCGGATAGCGGGAGATTGTACACCGGGGAGCTGTTTTTT. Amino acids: CASSQDSDSGRLYTGELFF.